This T cell receptor (beta chain) was sequenced for a study of T cells after somatic rescue of genetic block. Germline loops: CDR1 MNHEY, CDR2 SVGAGI. Trimming stripped 0 bases from V and 3 bases from J, with 13 bases between. This CDR3 comprises 16 residues. Sequencing used immunoSEQ multiplex PCR; TCRdb keeps in-frame clones, though not all of them. The sample yields roughly 70,000 clones, just over 90% seen once. The receptor was derived from a man between 35 and 55 years old. Sequencing input: peripheral blood mononuclear cells (PBMCs). The V gene is TRBV6-5, the J gene TRBJ2-3; TRBD1 or TRBD2 may be the D gene (5 bases each). CDR3 nucleotide sequence: TGTGCCAGCAGTTACTCACCGACAGAGGGAACAGATACGCAGTATTTT. Its protein product is CASSYSPTEGTDTQYF.